The 8 T cell receptor beta chains below were found in one sample sequenced in a study of blood T cell repertoires in COVID-19. Only in-frame clones appear in the TCRdb table, and some are missing; sequencing was by immunoSEQ multiplex PCR. Of approximately 160,000 clones listed, over 60% are singletons. Sequenced: peripheral blood. These receptors were collected from a woman of 80 years or more with acute or convalescent COVID-19.

The J gene is TRBJ1-2, the V gene TRBV9; 8 nucleotides match TRBD1. This CDR3 contains 15 residues. CDR1 SGDLS and CDR2 YYNGEE come from the germline V gene. The trim removed 4 bases at V and 6 bases at J, leaving 11 bases unmatched. CDR3: CASSKQGALGDGYTF. The DNA for the CDR3 is TGTGCCAGCAGCAAGCAGGGGGCCCTGGGGGATGGCTACACCTTC.

DNA of the CDR3: TGCAGCGTCAGGGTGAACACTGAAGCTTTCTTT. This gives the protein CSVRVNTEAFF. The chain is built from TRBV29-1 and TRBJ1-1; tentatively, D is TRBD1 (5 bases). V lost 6 bases, J lost 0 bases, and 5 bases lay in between. CDR1 is SQVTM, CDR2 ANQGSEA, per germline. The CDR3 extends over 11 amino acids.

The chain uses TRBV12-3 or TRBV12-4 and TRBJ1-1; 7 nucleotides align to TRBD1. With V trimmed by 5 bases and J by 10 bases, 4 bases remained unmatched. This CDR3 is built from 11 residues. The CDR3 loop reads CASSLGQAAFF. The DNA for the CDR3 is TGTGCCAGCAGTCTCGGACAGGCAGCTTTCTTT.

The chain uses TRBV7-2 and TRBJ1-3; D is undetermined. V was clipped by 2 bases and J by 8 bases, with 10 bases between them. The CDR3 covers 13 residues. Germline CDR1 and CDR2: SGHTA and FQGNSA. The CDR3 protein is CASSLFVSDTIYF. The CDR3 DNA reads TGTGCCAGCAGCTTATTTGTGAGTGACACCATATATTTT.

The chain carries TRBV6-2 or TRBV6-3 and TRBJ1-6, with 8 bases fitting TRBD1. The germline V gene has CDR1 MNHEY and CDR2 SVGEGT. The J segment lost 8 bases and the V segment lost 0 bases, leaving 9 bases of the junction unmatched. There are 17 residues in the CDR3. DNA for the CDR3: TGTGCCAGCAGTTACTCGTCCCCGGACAGGGCTTATTCACCCCTCCACTTT. It yields the protein CASSYSSPDRAYSPLHF.

The chain couples TRBV10-3 to TRBJ2-1; TRBD2 aligns across 10 bases. The CDR3 contains 13 residues. Germline V gene data show CDR1 as ENHRY and CDR2 as SYGVKD. V dropped 6 bases and J dropped 15; count of bases not matched to a gene: 11. This chain's CDR3 is CAISLGLAESGFF. The CDR3 DNA follows: TGTGCCATCAGCCTCGGACTAGCGGAATCGGGGTTCTTC.

This clone was counted once. V is TRBV18 and J is TRBJ1-5; 8 positions agree with TRBD1. Germline loops: CDR1 KGHSH, CDR2 LQKENI. V was pared by 3 bases and J by 8 bases, with 3 bases of the junction left unmatched. This CDR3 comprises 13 residues. CDR3 sequence reads: CASSPTGVEPQHF. The DNA of the CDR3 is TGTGCCAGCTCACCGACAGGGGTTGAGCCCCAGCATTTT.

The chain recombines TRBV6-6 with TRBJ1-5; D is possibly TRBD1 (5 bases). Germline V CDR1 and CDR2: MNHNY, SVGAGI (reference sequence). V lost 6 bases to trimming and J lost 3 bases, with 9 bases between them. CDR3 length: 13 amino acids. The CDR3 region is CASSRVDNQPQHF. The CDR3 coding sequence is TGTGCCAGCAGCAGGGTCGACAATCAGCCCCAGCATTTT.